This TCR beta chain appears in the sequencing data of a study of blood T cell repertoires in COVID-19. At the level of the study: Whether acute or convalescent, the COVID-19 samples came from the United States, Italy and Spain. From T cells, B-cell-depleted T cells, or PBMCs came the material, which was cDNA or gDNA.

It was during active infection that Seattle patients were enrolled and then longitudinally followed. In the original analysis: Reference gene primer amplification gave nucleated cell count estimates. Data came from immunoSEQ multiplex PCR; TCRdb stores just in-frame clones and leaves some out. V and J calls and clone size are given by that table; D and trimming were obtained from the DNA. The repertoire holds about 100,000 clones, with less than 95% as singletons. In germline, CDR1 is LGHDT, CDR2 YNNKEL (reference sequence). V was clipped by 6 bases and J by 9 bases; unmatched bases: 12. The CDR3 consists of 17 residues.

The TCR comes from a man aged 18 to 30 with COVID-19, enrolled during active disease. This chain uses TRBV3-1 (or the pseudogene TRBV3-2) with TRBJ2-1, with 15 positions matching TRBD2. Material: peripheral blood. DNA of the CDR3: TGTGCCAGCAGTCCCGGACTAGCGGGAGGGCCTGGTGGTGAGCAGTTCTTC. Translated, it gives CASSPGLAGGPGGEQFF.